What follows is one T cell receptor beta chain and its context. The target antigen is unknown. Germline-derived CDR1 and CDR2 are MDHEN and SYDVKM. The CDR3 is 16 residues long. Germline trimming cut 3 bases from V and 0 bases from J; bases unmatched to any gene: 7. These data originate in a study of T-cell memory formation after mild COVID-19. Whole-study context: Largely donor-specific TCR clusters were found.

Study-wide findings and caveats: The study found balanced CD4/CD8 in clones contracting day 15 to 85 and a CD4+ lean in later expanders.

cDNA libraries for TCR alpha and TCR beta, carrying sample barcodes and UMIs, came from 5'RACE with constant-segment primers. A single record per CDR3 protein comes from TCRdb applying MiXCR to the 5' RACE reads. The data hold approximately 100,000 distinct CDR3 sequences, with roughly 11% observed a single time. This chain links TRBV28 with TRBJ2-5; TRBD2 agrees at 7 bases. The sequenced material came from PBMCs or a T cell subset sorted from them (not recorded which). This TCR was recovered from a man aged 18 to 29 who had mild COVID-19 (a few samples of this study predate the infection). Cell type and time point are not known. CDR3 residues: CASSLRGGGYQETQYF. As DNA, the CDR3 is TGTGCCAGCAGTTTGAGGGGCGGGGGATACCAAGAGACCCAGTACTTC.